Shown below are 28 T cell receptor beta chains from a single sample sequenced in a study of shared clonotypes between healthy human individuals. Sequenced by immunoSEQ multiplex PCR; TCRdb stores in-frame clones only, minus some. The sample records a few hundred thousand clones, around 67% being singletons. The sample was memory CD4+ T cells sorted from blood. Regarding subset: CD45RA-negative fraction. All receptors derive from a man in his thirties or forties in good health.

The chain uses TRBV19 and TRBJ2-7; 7 nucleotides align to TRBD1. Trimming took 4 bases from V and 6 from J; bases not matched to a gene: 9. Germline values: CDR1 LNHDA, CDR2 SQIVND (reference sequence). The CDR3 totals 14 residues. The CDR3: CASSTTGPRGEQYF. CDR3 sequence (DNA): TGTGCCAGTAGTACGACAGGGCCTCGGGGCGAGCAGTACTTC.

CDR3 nucleotide sequence: TGCGCCAGCAGTGTTCAGACAGGGAGCGAGCAGTACTTC. Translation gives CASSVQTGSEQYF. This chain connects TRBV10-1 to TRBJ2-7; 7 nucleotides agree with TRBD1. V was pared by 4 bases and J by 6 bases, with 6 bases of the junction left unmatched. Germline V gives CDR1 WNHNN, CDR2 SYGVQD (reference sequence). The CDR3 contains 13 residues.

This clone was seen a few times. J is TRBJ2-2 and V is TRBV15; possibly TRBD1 for D (5 bases). The CDR3 has 13 amino acids. Germline lookup yields CDR1 LNHNV and CDR2 YYDKDF (reference sequence). Trimming removed 11 bases at V and 0 bases at J, with 10 bases between. CDR3 bases: TGTGCCGCACAGGCCGCGAACACCGGGGAGCTGTTTTTT. It yields the protein CAAQAANTGELFF.

The chain combines TRBV5-5 with TRBJ2-5; TRBD1 agrees at 9 bases. CDR1 is SGHKS, CDR2 YYEKEE, per germline (reference sequence). There are 13 residues in the CDR3. The V and J ends lost 6 bases and 4 bases, in that order; junction bases with no gene match: 4. In DNA form, the CDR3 reads TGTGCCAGCAAGGGACAGGGTTTAGAGACCCAGTACTTC. The encoded protein is CASKGQGLETQYF.

This clone was recorded only once. V is TRBV11-3 and J is TRBJ2-7; 13 bases line up with TRBD2. There are 15 residues in the CDR3. J was trimmed by 6 bases and V by 4 bases; bases with no gene match: 6. Germline V gene lookup returns CDR1 SGHNT and CDR2 YENEEA. CDR3 protein: CASSSGLAGVSEQYF. The CDR3 nucleotides read TGTGCCAGCAGCTCCGGACTAGCGGGAGTATCCGAGCAGTACTTC.

V is TRBV11-1 and J is TRBJ2-1, with TRBD2 matching 13 bases. CDR1 is SGHAT and CDR2 is FQDESV in the germline V gene (reference sequence). This CDR3 is built from 18 residues. The ends lost 6 bases at V and 4 bases at J; junction bases unmatched: 12. This CDR3 is CASSRTSGRGTGYNEQFF. In nucleotides, the CDR3 is TGTGCCAGCAGTAGGACTAGCGGGAGAGGTACAGGGTACAATGAGCAGTTCTTC.

The CDR3 nucleotides read TGTGCCAGTATGGGGACAGAGAATACCTACGAGCAGTACTTC. Protein product: CASMGTENTYEQYF. The V call is TRBV19, the J call TRBJ2-7; 7 bases align to TRBD1. CDR1 LNHDA and CDR2 SQIVND come from the germline V gene (reference sequence). This CDR3 has 14 residues. Trimming took 7 bases from V and 2 from J; bases not matched to a gene: 8.

The chain has TRBV18 and TRBJ1-5; TRBD1 might be the D (5 bases). Per the germline V gene, CDR1 is KGHSH and CDR2 is LQKENI. Trimming took 2 bases from V and 3 from J, leaving 8 bases between them. This CDR3 contains 14 residues. DNA for the CDR3: TGTGCCAGCTCACCAGAGGGGTACAATCAGCCCCAGCATTTT. As protein: CASSPEGYNQPQHF.

This sequence joins TRBV28 and TRBJ1-5; D call uncertain. This CDR3 region has 15 residues. Germline V gene lookup returns CDR1 MDHEN and CDR2 SYDVKM. V gave up 5 bases and J gave up 1 base, with 12 bases separating them. The CDR3 DNA sequence: TGTGCCAGCAGTCCCGTGACCCTGAGCAATCAGCCCCAGCATTTT. Its protein product is CASSPVTLSNQPQHF.

The rearrangement joins TRBV18 to TRBJ2-3; D remains unclear. Germline CDR1 reads KGHSH; CDR2 reads LQKENI. CDR3 length: 13 amino acids. V was shortened by 7 bases and J by 1 base, with 9 bases between the two germline ends. This CDR3 is CASLYTRTDTQYF. Here the CDR3 DNA reads TGTGCCAGCTTGTATACCCGCACAGATACGCAGTATTTT.

The chain combines TRBV15 with TRBJ1-2, with D tentatively TRBD1 (6 bases). V lost 7 bases to trimming and J lost 4 bases, with 16 bases between them. CDR1 LNHNV and CDR2 YYDKDF come from the germline V gene (reference sequence). The CDR3 consists of 14 residues. The DNA of the CDR3 is TGTGCCACCACCTTGAGGGGGGGGACCTATGGCTACACCTTC. Amino acids: CATTLRGGTYGYTF.

The chain recombines TRBV5-4 with TRBJ2-3; no reliable D call. The CDR3 consists of 14 residues. Trimming took off 0 bases at V and 6 bases at J, with 11 bases between the two ends. Germline lookup yields CDR1 SGHNT and CDR2 YYREEE (reference sequence). CDR3 amino acids: CASSLASRSDTQYF. The CDR3 DNA sequence: TGTGCCAGCAGCTTGGCCAGCCGGAGTGATACGCAGTATTTT.

V is TRBV14 and J is TRBJ2-7; TRBD2 might be the D (6 bases). CDR1 is SGHDN and CDR2 is FVKESK in the germline V gene. With 3 bases removed from V and 4 bases from J, the gap between germline ends came to 19 bases. The CDR3 totals 16 residues. CDR3 sequence (DNA): TGTGCCAGCAGCCACGCCTCGTCTGGGGGACTTTACGAGCAGTACTTC. It specifies CASSHASSGGLYEQYF. Full variable domain (rest looked up from reference TRBV14 and TRBJ2-7): EAGVTQFPSHSVIEKGQTVTLRCDPISGHDNLYWYRRVMGKEIKFLLHFVKESKQDESGMPNNRFLAERTGGTYSTLKVQPAELEDSGVYFCASSHASSGGLYEQYFGPGTRLTVT.

This clone was seen a handful of times. This chain uses TRBV28 with TRBJ1-2; D is undetermined. Looked up from germline, CDR1 is MDHEN and CDR2 is SYDVKM. This CDR3 is built from 14 residues. V was cut by 3 bases and J by 4 bases, with 12 bases left in between. This CDR3 is CASSLRAQFYGYTF. The CDR3 DNA is TGTGCCAGCAGTTTGAGGGCACAGTTCTATGGCTACACCTTC.

This clone has a handful of counts. The chain is built from TRBV6-1 and TRBJ2-1, with no clear D. The ends were cut back, 2 bases at V and 9 bases at J, with 14 bases in the middle. CDR1 and CDR2 from the germline V gene are MNHNS and SASEGT. The CDR3 runs to 14 residues. The CDR3: CASSESLVWVEQFF. The DNA for the CDR3 is TGTGCCAGCAGTGAATCCCTAGTATGGGTTGAGCAGTTCTTC.

This clone was picked up a small number of times. This chain uses TRBV11-3 with TRBJ2-3; D is uncertain. The germline V gene encodes CDR1 SGHNT and CDR2 YENEEA. V was clipped by 5 bases and J by 2 bases, with 5 bases between them. The CDR3 extends over 12 amino acids. This CDR3 reads CASSQDTDTQYF. The CDR3 nucleotides are TGTGCCAGCAGCCAGGACACAGATACGCAGTATTTT.

Note on this clone: Other DNA sequences in this sample translate to the same CDR3. The chain couples TRBV18 to TRBJ2-3; D is perhaps TRBD1 or TRBD2 (5 bases each). The germline gives CDR1 KGHSH, CDR2 LQKENI. This CDR3 spans 13 amino acids. Trimming removed 3 bases from V and 6 bases from J, with 10 bases in between. In DNA form, the CDR3 reads TGTGCCAGCTCACCGCCGGGACGGGATACGCAGTATTTT. This translates into CASSPPGRDTQYF.

The genes are TRBV30 and TRBJ1-2; perhaps TRBD1 as D (5 bases). The germline CDR1 and CDR2 sequences are GTSNPN and SVGIG (reference sequence). The CDR3 sequence is 16 residues long. For the CDR3, the DNA is TGTGCTAAGGAGGGAGGTGGGGACCAGGGTAACTATGGCTACACCTTC. It codes for CAKEGGGDQGNYGYTF.

The chain has TRBV9 and TRBJ2-3; D remains unclear. Trimming stripped 0 bases from V and 5 bases from J, with 10 bases between. Germline loops: CDR1 SGDLS, CDR2 YYNGEE. CDR3 size: 14 residues. The DNA of the CDR3 is TGTGCCAGCAGCGTAGCCCCTTCCTTAGATACGCAGTATTTT. This sequence encodes CASSVAPSLDTQYF. The variable domain in full, with the rest retrieved from reference TRBV9 and TRBJ2-3, is DSGVTQTPKHLITATGQRVTLRCSPRSGDLSVYWYQQSLDQGLQFLIQYYNGEERAKGNILERFSAQQFPDLHSELNLSSLELGDSALYFCASSVAPSLDTQYFGPGTRLTVL.

CDR3 bases: TGTGCCAGCAGCCCCCCCGCGGCAGGGGAGGCTGAAGCTTTCTTT. Encoded protein: CASSPPAAGEAEAFF. J is TRBJ1-1 and V is TRBV28; D might be TRBD1 (6 bases). CDR1 and CDR2 (germline): MDHEN, SYDVKM. The CDR3 totals 15 residues. V lost 6 bases and J 6 bases, leaving 20 bases between the germline ends.

V usage is TRBV7-2 and J usage is TRBJ2-7; possible D gene TRBD2, 5 bases. Trimming cost V 1 base and J 6 bases, with 16 bases left between them. This CDR3 comprises 15 residues. Germline V gene lookup returns CDR1 SGHTA and CDR2 FQGNSA. This CDR3 is CASSLESSGSTEQYF. The CDR3 DNA reads as TGTGCCAGCAGCTTAGAGTCCAGCGGATCAACCGAGCAGTACTTC.

V and J are TRBV27 and TRBJ2-1; 9 nucleotides match TRBD2. The V gene end was trimmed by 4 bases and the J gene end by 2 bases; junction bases not matched to a gene: 9. The CDR3 is made up of 17 amino acids. Germline loops: CDR1 MNHEY, CDR2 SMNVEV (reference sequence). The CDR3 coding sequence is TGTGCCAGCAGTTCCCCCCGGGGCGGGAGGGCCTACAATGAGCAGTTCTTC. Translating gives CASSSPRGGRAYNEQFF.

CDR3: CASSPSGLTRWQETQYF. CDR3 DNA sequence: TGTGCCAGCAGCCCCTCGGGTTTGACTAGGTGGCAAGAGACCCAGTACTTC. The chain uses TRBV9 and TRBJ2-5, with D possibly being TRBD2 (6 bases). This CDR3 contains 17 residues. Deletions cut 4 bases from V and 2 bases from J, with 21 bases between. The germline CDR1 and CDR2 sequences are SGDLS and YYNGEE. Together with reference TRBV9 and TRBJ2-5, the CDR3 gives the full variable domain: DSGVTQTPKHLITATGQRVTLRCSPRSGDLSVYWYQQSLDQGLQFLIQYYNGEERAKGNILERFSAQQFPDLHSELNLSSLELGDSALYFCASSPSGLTRWQETQYFGPGTRLLVL.

This clone was seen only a few times. The chain employs TRBV19 and TRBJ2-6; 11 nucleotides align to TRBD1. The V gene's germline CDR1 is LNHDA and CDR2 SQIVND (reference sequence). With V trimmed by 7 bases and J by 0 bases, 2 bases remained unmatched. The length of the CDR3 is 16 residues. The CDR3 loop reads CASKDRGPSGANVLTF. CDR3 in DNA: TGTGCCAGTAAGGACAGGGGGCCCTCTGGGGCCAACGTCCTGACTTTC.

The chain recombines TRBV7-2 with TRBJ2-7; D may be TRBD2 (5 bases). Germline V gene data show CDR1 as SGHTA and CDR2 as FQGNSA. The CDR3 runs 14 residues. The V end was cut by 2 bases, the J end by 12 bases, with 20 bases between. CDR3 nucleotide sequence: TGTGCCAGCAGCTTAACTAGAGGGTGGTCCCCCGTGTACTTC. Translated: CASSLTRGWSPVYF.

J is TRBJ1-2 and V is TRBV7-9; D not resolved. The V and J ends lost 5 bases and 5 bases respectively, with 12 bases between them. Germline CDR1 is SEHNR and CDR2 is FQNEAQ (reference sequence). CDR3 length: 13 residues. CDR3 DNA: TGTGCCAGCAGCCTGGACCATCTTTATGGCTACACCTTC. Protein product: CASSLDHLYGYTF. The full variable domain, with the rest looked up from reference TRBV7-9 and TRBJ1-2, is DTGVSQNPRHKITKRGQNVTFRCDPISEHNRLYWYRQTLGQGPEFLTYFQNEAQLEKSRLLSDRFSAERPKGSFSTLEIQRTEQGDSAMYLCASSLDHLYGYTFGSGTRLTVV.

The V gene is TRBV5-1, the J gene TRBJ1-5; no firm D call. CDR1 and CDR2 (germline): SGHRS, YFSETQ. The CDR3 spans 15 residues. Trimming removed 0 bases at V and 5 bases at J, with 12 bases between. CDR3 in DNA: TGCGCCAGCAGCTTGGGGATCTCCGGGGATCAGCCCCAGCATTTT. It yields the protein CASSLGISGDQPQHF. The entire variable domain, with the rest obtained from reference TRBV5-1 and TRBJ1-5, is as follows: KAGVTQTPRYLIKTRGQQVTLSCSPISGHRSVSWYQQTPGQGLQFLFEYFSETQRNKGNFPGRFSGRQFSNSRSEMNVSTLELGDSALYLCASSLGISGDQPQHFGDGTRLSIL.

This chain connects TRBV2 to TRBJ2-7, with D possibly TRBD1 on 6 matching bases. V gave up 2 bases and J gave up 6 bases, with 20 bases separating them. The CDR3 is 16 residues long. Germline lookup yields CDR1 SNHLY and CDR2 FYNNEI. CDR3 sequence reads: CASSERVVYRALEQYF. For the CDR3, the DNA is TGTGCCAGCAGTGAAAGAGTTGTTTACAGGGCCCTCGAGCAGTACTTC. The variable domain in full, with the rest retrieved from reference TRBV2 and TRBJ2-7, is EPEVTQTPSHQVTQMGQEVILRCVPISNHLYFYWYRQILGQKVEFLVSFYNNEISEKSEIFDDQFSVERPDGSNFTLKIRSTKLEDSAMYFCASSERVVYRALEQYFGPGTRLTVT.